These T cell receptor beta chains were read from a single sample in a study of CD8 T cells in ankylosing spondylitis. One entry per CDR3 protein results from TCRdb running MiXCR on the 5' RACE reads. The sample carries about 240,000 distinct CDR3 sequences, 8.6% recorded once. Specimen: blood, either unsorted or a sorted T cell fraction (not recorded which). The source is a male donor with ankylosing spondylitis or in good health (not recorded which). Both conserved end residues are trimmed from each CDR3. Size is omitted from some rows. Given values are once, few, many or a class for expanded clones.

J gene: TRBJ2-5
clone size: many
V gene: TRBV5-1
CDR3 protein: ASSFGGNVQETQY

J gene: TRBJ1-4
clone size: few
V gene: TRBV5-1
CDR3 protein: ASSLHGNEKLF

J gene: TRBJ2-1
clone size: many
V gene: TRBV3-1
CDR3 protein: ASSQEGSQQF

J gene: TRBJ2-6
clone size: many
V gene: TRBV10-3
CDR3 protein: AISGTTGTVSGANVLT

J gene: TRBJ2-7
clone size: many
V gene: TRBV7-3
CDR3 protein: ASSLAGNSYEQY

J gene: TRBJ2-3
clone size: few
V gene: TRBV18
CDR3 protein: ASSKGENTDTQY

J gene: TRBJ2-3
clone size: .
V gene: TRBV20-1
CDR3 protein: SAPPMGPKGDTQY

J gene: TRBJ1-1
clone size: many
V gene: TRBV18
CDR3 protein: ASSPTGQPNTEAF

J gene: TRBJ2-6
clone size: few
V gene: TRBV11-2
CDR3 protein: ASSLDGDSGANVLT

J gene: TRBJ2-3
clone size: .
V gene: TRBV20-1
CDR3 protein: SARDEEDSTDTQY

J gene: TRBJ2-7
clone size: many
V gene: TRBV25-1
CDR3 protein: ASSATGGSSYEQY

J gene: TRBJ1-2
clone size: many
V gene: TRBV5-1
CDR3 protein: ASSVRDTSNYGYT

J gene: TRBJ1-2
clone size: .
V gene: TRBV19
CDR3 protein: ASSGPGPTLWGYT

J gene: TRBJ1-1
clone size: .
V gene: TRBV19
CDR3 protein: ASSVRHLNTEAF

J gene: TRBJ1-1
clone size: many
V gene: TRBV12-3/TRBV12-4
CDR3 protein: ASSPRTHKGFVYTEAF

J gene: TRBJ2-7
clone size: many
V gene: TRBV29-1
CDR3 protein: SVGEQGIHEQY

J gene: TRBJ1-3
clone size: many
V gene: TRBV12-3/TRBV12-4
CDR3 protein: ASSLASGVGNTIY

J gene: TRBJ2-1
clone size: many
V gene: TRBV7-2
CDR3 protein: ASSPQGGYEQF

J gene: TRBJ1-5
clone size: many
V gene: TRBV7-8
CDR3 protein: ASSSEGNQPQH

J gene: TRBJ1-4
clone size: .
V gene: TRBV7-8
CDR3 protein: ASSPIARTITTNEKLF

J gene: TRBJ2-7
clone size: many
V gene: TRBV7-2
CDR3 protein: ASSLGFAGAYEQY

J gene: TRBJ2-5
clone size: .
V gene: TRBV15
CDR3 protein: ATSGLAGQETQY

J gene: TRBJ2-6
clone size: .
V gene: TRBV10-2
CDR3 protein: ASSDPGANVLT

J gene: TRBJ2-1
clone size: many
V gene: TRBV5-5
CDR3 protein: ASSLSSGRSEQF

J gene: TRBJ2-1
clone size: many
V gene: TRBV30
CDR3 protein: AWRGGGSGRLSSYNEQF

J gene: TRBJ2-5
clone size: many
V gene: TRBV6-2/TRBV6-3
CDR3 protein: ASSYRPASGFQETQY

J gene: TRBJ2-1
clone size: .
V gene: TRBV12-3/TRBV12-4
CDR3 protein: ASSYSGGPYNEQF

J gene: TRBJ2-1
clone size: many
V gene: TRBV27
CDR3 protein: ASSSPTSGSSDAYNEQF

J gene: TRBJ1-5
clone size: few
V gene: TRBV12-3/TRBV12-4
CDR3 protein: ASTGTGLNQPQH

J gene: TRBJ1-6
clone size: many
V gene: TRBV20-1
CDR3 protein: SARGFDSPLH

J gene: TRBJ1-1
clone size: many
V gene: TRBV5-5
CDR3 protein: ASSLGMGLRTEAF

J gene: TRBJ2-2
clone size: .
V gene: TRBV25-1
CDR3 protein: ASSELAGEDTGELF

J gene: TRBJ2-1
clone size: .
V gene: TRBV7-9
CDR3 protein: ASSLSRRRSYNEQF

J gene: TRBJ2-2
clone size: many
V gene: TRBV9
CDR3 protein: ASSVEGRASGELF

J gene: TRBJ1-1
clone size: many
V gene: TRBV7-3
CDR3 protein: ASSLTFNTEAF

J gene: TRBJ1-3
clone size: many
V gene: TRBV7-8
CDR3 protein: ASSAGTHSGNTIY

J gene: TRBJ2-7
clone size: many
V gene: TRBV4-1
CDR3 protein: ASSQDRGLFRQTQPEQY

J gene: TRBJ1-1
clone size: few
V gene: TRBV30
CDR3 protein: AWSTTTEAF

J gene: TRBJ2-1
clone size: .
V gene: TRBV30
CDR3 protein: AWSVGTGVGDNEQF

J gene: TRBJ2-3
clone size: few
V gene: TRBV5-6
CDR3 protein: ASSPGFYRTDTQY

J gene: TRBJ2-2
clone size: many
V gene: TRBV10-3
CDR3 protein: AISESREGDTGELF